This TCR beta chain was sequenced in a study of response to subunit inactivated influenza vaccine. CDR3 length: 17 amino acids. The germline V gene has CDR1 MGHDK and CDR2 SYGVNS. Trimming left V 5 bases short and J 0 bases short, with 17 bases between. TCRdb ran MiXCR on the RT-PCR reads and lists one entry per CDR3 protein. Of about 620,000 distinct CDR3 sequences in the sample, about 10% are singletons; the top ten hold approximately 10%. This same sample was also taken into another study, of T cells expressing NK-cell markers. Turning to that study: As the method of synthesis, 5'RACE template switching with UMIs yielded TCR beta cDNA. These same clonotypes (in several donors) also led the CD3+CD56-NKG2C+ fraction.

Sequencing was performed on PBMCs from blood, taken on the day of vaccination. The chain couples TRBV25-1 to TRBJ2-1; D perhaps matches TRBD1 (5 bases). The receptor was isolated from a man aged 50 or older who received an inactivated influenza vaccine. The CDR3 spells CASSPNNRYSSYNEQFF. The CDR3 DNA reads TGTGCCAGCAGTCCTAACAACAGGTATAGCTCCTACAATGAGCAGTTCTTC.